This T cell receptor beta chain was identified during a study of early T cells in non-severe SARS-CoV-2 infection. On the study more broadly: Unpaired chains resulted from sequencing bulk RNA of unsorted whole blood. Findings and limits, study-wide: VDJdb matching favored anti-spike CD8 responses, missing private and CD4 specificities.

Unique molecular identifiers (one per individual cDNA molecule) were attached. TCRdb re-derived calls from the 5' RACE reads in MiXCR, one entry per CDR3 protein. The data show some 77,000 distinct CDR3 sequences, more than 10% seen once. Germline V gene lookup returns CDR1 PRHDT and CDR2 FYEKMQ (reference sequence). Trimming left V 2 bases short and J 4 bases short, with 12 bases between. The CDR3 has 15 amino acids. The table lists this clonotype with many counts. Its antigen is unknown. This TCR derives from an adult who was a healthcare worker with PCR-confirmed SARS-CoV-2 infection or an uninfected control (not recorded which). The donor label of this sample is uncertain. The sequences come from whole blood, collected at baseline. The chain has TRBV13 and TRBJ2-1, with a weak D call TRBD2 (6 bases). The CDR3 reads CASSLTLGLYNEQFF. The CDR3 DNA follows: TGTGCCAGCAGCTTAACTTTGGGACTGTACAATGAGCAGTTCTTC.